This TCR beta chain was sequenced during a study of CD8+ T cells in alopecia areata. Across the whole study: Patients took tofacitinib for 6 to 18 months, followed by 6 drug-free months.

Regarding treatment: oral pan-JAK inhibitor, 5-10 mg twice daily. Extracted RNA was reverse transcribed, and the resulting cDNA served as sequencing template. Libraries were prepared by immunoSEQ multiplex PCR; TCRdb keeps only in-frame clonotypes and omits some of them. The table records some 240,000 clones, more than 45% of them present only once. The study's findings and limits: Both scalp clonality and the expanded CD8+ clones among the top 100 showed a significant decrease with tofacitinib. Possibly as an HLA-related effect, TCR sharing across patients appeared less clear than in mice.

The V and J ends lost 6 bases and 3 bases, in that order; junction bases with no gene match: 3. The CDR3 consists of 13 residues. CDR1 SNHLY and CDR2 FYNNEI come from the germline V gene. Of note for this clone: Its antigen is as yet unknown.

The sample consisted of CD4+ T cells sorted from blood, taken at week 4, from a patient treated with tofacitinib. V usage is TRBV2 and J usage is TRBJ1-2; 8 positions match TRBD1. This TCR was recovered from a human donor with alopecia areata. The CDR3, as DNA: TGTGCCAGCAGGGAGGACAGGGACTATGGCTACACCTTC. Translated: CASREDRDYGYTF.